This TCR beta chain was identified in a study of Tregs in tolerant kidney transplant recipients. Overall study results and limits: Donor-specific Treg expansion exceeded global Treg expansion in tolerant patients, suggesting antigen drive. Biological reproducibility was not directly addressed, but technical replication error appeared minimal. Validation in larger populations is needed because few patients were studied.

Concerning this clone itself: Its specificity is unknown.

J gave up 0 bases and V 4 bases, and 6 bases lay outside the gene matches. The V gene's germline CDR1 is SGHTA and CDR2 FQGTGA. This CDR3 is built from 17 residues. Assay used: immunoSEQ multiplex PCR; TCRdb lists only in-frame clones, some missing. The profile shows about 73,000 clones, 98% of them singletons. Unstimulated regulatory T cells (CD4+CD25+CD127-), CD4+CD25- non-regulatory cells, CD4 and CD8 cells were FACS-sorted from thawed PBMCs. The sequence came from a human donor who received a combined kidney and bone marrow transplant. Sequenced here: CD4+ T cells from blood, sampled before the transplant. The gene calls are TRBV7-3 and TRBJ2-6; 7 bases line up with TRBD2. The CDR3 spells CASSSLAEVSGANVLTF. Here the CDR3 DNA reads TGTGCCAGCAGCTCCCTAGCGGAGGTCTCTGGGGCCAACGTCCTGACTTTC.